Listed here is a single T cell receptor (beta chain). The data derive from a study of cytotoxic CD8 clonotypes in ibrutinib-treated CLL. Sequencing was designed to attain a depth spanning 1 in 200,000 to 1 in 1 million T cells. The assay was immunoSEQ multiplex PCR, and TCRdb's table has in-frame clones only and misses some. The table records a few hundred thousand clones, over 55% of them present only once. Trimming left V 6 bases short and J 4 bases short, with 19 bases between. Germline CDR1 reads MNHEY; CDR2 reads SMNVEV (reference sequence). This CDR3 comprises 16 residues. This chain links TRBV27 with TRBJ2-1; D remains ambiguous. Sequenced material: PBMCs, taken after 36 months of ibrutinib treatment. This sequence was found in a human donor with chronic lymphocytic leukemia. The CDR3 DNA sequence: TGTGCCAGCAGCCCCGGGTGGTCCTACTATTACAATGAGCAGTTCTTC. This translates into CASSPGWSYYYNEQFF.